The rows below give T cell receptor beta chains drawn from one sample of a study of blood T cell repertoires in COVID-19. Here immunoSEQ multiplex PCR was the method, and the copy in TCRdb shows in-frame clones only, minus some. The data hold 150,000 to 200,000 clones, with approximately 90% observed a single time. The sequenced sample consisted of PBMCs or T cells enriched from blood (not recorded which). These TCRs come from a woman between 18 and 30 years old who had recovered from COVID-19. Each CDR3 is given with its conserved first and last residue. The order of the fields is J gene, clone size, V gene, D gene, CDR3 protein, CDR3 DNA. The D gene is left open where the match is weak. Clone size, where shown, is once, few, many, or a class for clones that have expanded.

j_gene: TRBJ1-1; abundance: NA; v_gene: TRBV3-1/TRBV3-2; d_gene: NA; CDR3aa: CASSRPGGNTEAFF; CDR3nt: TGTGCCAGCAGCCGCCCAGGTGGGAACACTGAAGCTTTCTTT
j_gene: TRBJ2-2; abundance: NA; v_gene: TRBV28; d_gene: NA; CDR3aa: CASSETRLVGELFF; CDR3nt: TGTGCCAGCAGCGAGACTAGGTTGGTCGGGGAGCTGTTTTTT
j_gene: TRBJ1-1; abundance: NA; v_gene: TRBV6-1; d_gene: TRBD1; CDR3aa: CASSEAGTVKGAFF; CDR3nt: TGTGCCAGCAGTGAAGCAGGGACAGTTAAGGGAGCTTTCTTT
j_gene: TRBJ1-1; abundance: NA; v_gene: TRBV5-1; d_gene: NA; CDR3aa: CASSSTGTRHTEAFF; CDR3nt: TGCGCCAGCAGCTCTACCGGGACAAGACACACTGAAGCTTTCTTT
j_gene: TRBJ2-6; abundance: few; v_gene: TRBV30; d_gene: TRBD1; CDR3aa: CALQGASGANVLTF; CDR3nt: TGTGCCTTACAGGGGGCGTCTGGGGCCAACGTCCTGACTTTC
j_gene: TRBJ2-7; abundance: NA; v_gene: TRBV30; d_gene: NA; CDR3aa: CAWSRTGSLSYEQYF; CDR3nt: TGTGCCTGGAGTCGAACTGGTTCTCTATCCTACGAGCAGTACTTC
j_gene: TRBJ2-2; abundance: NA; v_gene: TRBV27; d_gene: NA; CDR3aa: CASSLSSGGELFF; CDR3nt: TGTGCCAGCAGTTTAAGTAGTGGCGGGGAGCTGTTTTTT
j_gene: TRBJ1-2; abundance: once; v_gene: TRBV27; d_gene: TRBD1; CDR3aa: CASSAHRGGYTF; CDR3nt: TGTGCCAGCAGTGCTCACAGGGGTGGCTACACCTTC
j_gene: TRBJ2-5; abundance: NA; v_gene: TRBV7-7; d_gene: NA; CDR3aa: CASSSGQGMETQYF; CDR3nt: TGTGCTAGCAGCTCCGGCCAGGGGATGGAGACCCAGTACTTC
j_gene: TRBJ2-3; abundance: NA; v_gene: TRBV6-5; d_gene: NA; CDR3aa: CASSRGSLVDTQYF; CDR3nt: TGTGCCAGCAGTCGAGGGTCTCTCGTAGATACGCAGTATTTT
j_gene: TRBJ2-3; abundance: NA; v_gene: TRBV5-1; d_gene: TRBD2; CDR3aa: CASSSWTSGRVSTDTQYF; CDR3nt: TGCGCCAGCAGCTCCTGGACTAGCGGGAGGGTTAGCACAGATACGCAGTATTTT
j_gene: TRBJ2-7; abundance: NA; v_gene: TRBV4-1; d_gene: NA; CDR3aa: CASSQVRGAPGEQYF; CDR3nt: TGCGCCAGCAGCCAAGTCCGCGGGGCCCCGGGGGAGCAGTACTTC
j_gene: TRBJ2-2; abundance: NA; v_gene: TRBV10-3; d_gene: NA; CDR3aa: CAITSSGGELFF; CDR3nt: TGTGCCATCACTAGTAGCGGCGGGGAGCTGTTTTTT
j_gene: TRBJ2-7; abundance: NA; v_gene: TRBV10-3; d_gene: NA; CDR3aa: CATATTDSYEQYF; CDR3nt: TGTGCCACCGCAACGACAGACTCCTACGAGCAGTACTTC
j_gene: TRBJ2-7; abundance: NA; v_gene: TRBV11-3; d_gene: TRBD1; CDR3aa: CASSDGTGDYEQYF; CDR3nt: TGTGCCAGCAGTGACGGGACAGGGGACTACGAGCAGTACTTC
j_gene: TRBJ2-7; abundance: few; v_gene: TRBV21-1; d_gene: NA; CDR3aa: CASSKTGRKIYEQYF; CDR3nt: TGTGCCAGCAGCAAAACAGGGCGGAAAATCTACGAGCAGTACTTC
j_gene: TRBJ1-6; abundance: NA; v_gene: TRBV30; d_gene: TRBD1; CDR3aa: CAWCRGDSTSSPLHF; CDR3nt: TGTGCCTGGTGCCGAGGGGACAGTACTTCTTCACCCCTCCACTTT
j_gene: TRBJ2-7; abundance: NA; v_gene: TRBV6-1; d_gene: TRBD1; CDR3aa: CASSEAPGSGTGYYEQYF; CDR3nt: TGTGCCAGCAGTGAAGCGCCTGGATCCGGGACAGGGTACTACGAGCAGTACTTC
j_gene: TRBJ1-2; abundance: NA; v_gene: TRBV11-1; d_gene: TRBD1; CDR3aa: CASSLPGTGRGYTF; CDR3nt: TGTGCCAGCAGCTTACCTGGGACAGGCCGTGGCTACACCTTC
j_gene: TRBJ2-1; abundance: few; v_gene: TRBV14; d_gene: TRBD2; CDR3aa: CASSQAWSAGRYNEQFF; CDR3nt: TGTGCCAGCAGCCAAGCTTGGTCAGCGGGGCGATACAATGAGCAGTTCTTC
j_gene: TRBJ2-3; abundance: NA; v_gene: TRBV2; d_gene: NA; CDR3aa: CASVRGINTDTQYF; CDR3nt: TGTGCCAGCGTTCGCGGGATAAACACAGATACGCAGTATTTT
j_gene: TRBJ1-3; abundance: NA; v_gene: TRBV7-6; d_gene: TRBD1; CDR3aa: CASRNTFSRTGEGRNTIYF; CDR3nt: TGTGCCAGCAGGAATACCTTCTCCCGGACAGGGGAAGGGAGAAACACCATATATTTT
j_gene: TRBJ1-1; abundance: NA; v_gene: TRBV19; d_gene: NA; CDR3aa: CASHVRSAGMNTEAFF; CDR3nt: TGTGCCAGTCACGTCCGAAGCGCGGGTATGAACACTGAAGCTTTCTTT
j_gene: TRBJ2-1; abundance: once; v_gene: TRBV19; d_gene: NA; CDR3aa: CASSIDRGSYNEQFF; CDR3nt: TGTGCCAGTAGTATAGATCGGGGGTCCTACAATGAGCAGTTCTTC
j_gene: TRBJ1-1; abundance: NA; v_gene: TRBV11-2; d_gene: NA; CDR3aa: CASSLRRGGTEAFF; CDR3nt: TGTGCCAGCAGCTTAAGACGGGGGGGCACTGAAGCTTTCTTT
j_gene: TRBJ1-5; abundance: NA; v_gene: TRBV5-4; d_gene: TRBD1; CDR3aa: CASSLQGAYSSHQPQHF; CDR3nt: TGTGCCAGCAGCTTACAGGGGGCTTATTCTAGCCATCAGCCCCAGCATTTT
j_gene: TRBJ1-1; abundance: NA; v_gene: TRBV2; d_gene: NA; CDR3aa: CASKVGGAYTEAFF; CDR3nt: TGTGCCAGCAAGGTTGGGGGCGCCTACACTGAAGCTTTCTTT
j_gene: TRBJ2-7; abundance: NA; v_gene: TRBV18; d_gene: TRBD2; CDR3aa: CASSPRPGLAGQEQYF; CDR3nt: TGTGCCAGCTCACCCAGACCGGGACTAGCGGGACAGGAGCAGTACTTC
j_gene: TRBJ1-2; abundance: NA; v_gene: TRBV14; d_gene: NA; CDR3aa: CASSQARANYGYTF; CDR3nt: TGTGCCAGCAGCCAAGCCCGGGCTAACTATGGCTACACCTTC
j_gene: TRBJ2-7; abundance: NA; v_gene: TRBV3-1/TRBV3-2; d_gene: NA; CDR3aa: CASSQGLVKYEQYF; CDR3nt: TGTGCCAGCAGCCAAGGTCTAGTGAAGTACGAGCAGTACTTC
j_gene: TRBJ2-1; abundance: NA; v_gene: TRBV18; d_gene: TRBD2; CDR3aa: CASSTGLAGVNYNEQFF; CDR3nt: TGTGCCAGCTCAACGGGACTAGCGGGAGTCAACTACAATGAGCAGTTCTTC
j_gene: TRBJ2-5; abundance: NA; v_gene: TRBV28; d_gene: TRBD2; CDR3aa: CASSLWTSGIAQETQYF; CDR3nt: TGTGCCAGCAGTTTATGGACTAGCGGGATAGCGCAAGAGACCCAGTACTTC
j_gene: TRBJ2-6; abundance: NA; v_gene: TRBV7-3; d_gene: TRBD1; CDR3aa: CASSRDRAGANVLTF; CDR3nt: TGTGCCAGCAGCCGCGACAGGGCCGGGGCCAACGTCCTGACTTTC
j_gene: TRBJ2-3; abundance: NA; v_gene: TRBV5-4; d_gene: TRBD2; CDR3aa: CASSFTSGSLGTDTQYF; CDR3nt: TGTGCCAGCAGCTTTACTAGCGGGAGCCTTGGGACAGATACGCAGTATTTT
j_gene: TRBJ2-7; abundance: NA; v_gene: TRBV7-9; d_gene: NA; CDR3aa: CASSFTGTYYEQYF; CDR3nt: TGTGCCAGCAGCTTTACCGGGACTTACTACGAGCAGTACTTC
j_gene: TRBJ2-7; abundance: NA; v_gene: TRBV25-1; d_gene: NA; CDR3aa: CASSVTGLFYEQYF; CDR3nt: TGTGCCAGCAGTGTAACAGGTCTTTTCTACGAGCAGTACTTC
j_gene: TRBJ1-1; abundance: NA; v_gene: TRBV28; d_gene: NA; CDR3aa: CASSPLGRDTEAFF; CDR3nt: TGTGCCAGCAGTCCATTAGGCAGGGACACTGAAGCTTTCTTT
j_gene: TRBJ1-1; abundance: NA; v_gene: TRBV5-1; d_gene: NA; CDR3aa: CASSWMGGTSGTEAFF; CDR3nt: TGCGCCAGCAGCTGGATGGGGGGAACATCGGGGACTGAAGCTTTCTTT
j_gene: TRBJ2-7; abundance: NA; v_gene: TRBV28; d_gene: NA; CDR3aa: CASTGGTLYEQYF; CDR3nt: TGTGCCAGCACCGGTGGGACTCTCTACGAGCAGTACTTC
j_gene: TRBJ2-1; abundance: NA; v_gene: TRBV11-3; d_gene: TRBD2; CDR3aa: CASSLGTSGTYNEQFF; CDR3nt: TGTGCCAGCAGCTTAGGGACTAGCGGTACCTACAATGAGCAGTTCTTC